This T cell receptor (beta chain) derives from a study of blood T cell repertoires in COVID-19. Study information: Whether acute or convalescent, the COVID-19 samples came from the United States, Italy and Spain. T cells, B-cell-depleted T cells, or PBMCs provided the cDNA or gDNA that served as material.

Authors' methods: Cell counts per sample came from amplifying reference gene primers. This table comes from immunoSEQ multiplex PCR, and its TCRdb copy is limited to in-frame clones, with some not included. That table is the source of V, J and clone size, and D and trimming were worked out from the DNA. The sample has 240,000 or so clones; roughly 86% are singletons. J was trimmed by 1 base and V by 9 bases; bases with no gene match: 12. The CDR3 length is 16 residues. Per germline, CDR1 MNHEY and CDR2 SMNVEV (reference sequence). The chain recombines TRBV27 with TRBJ1-3; 7 bases line up with TRBD1. Sequenced material: peripheral blood. The receptor was derived from a man aged 80 or over with acute or convalescent COVID-19. In DNA form, the CDR3 reads TGTGCCAGGGGGCAGGGGGATCCCTGTTCTGGAAACACCATATATTTT. Its translation: CARGQGDPCSGNTIYF.